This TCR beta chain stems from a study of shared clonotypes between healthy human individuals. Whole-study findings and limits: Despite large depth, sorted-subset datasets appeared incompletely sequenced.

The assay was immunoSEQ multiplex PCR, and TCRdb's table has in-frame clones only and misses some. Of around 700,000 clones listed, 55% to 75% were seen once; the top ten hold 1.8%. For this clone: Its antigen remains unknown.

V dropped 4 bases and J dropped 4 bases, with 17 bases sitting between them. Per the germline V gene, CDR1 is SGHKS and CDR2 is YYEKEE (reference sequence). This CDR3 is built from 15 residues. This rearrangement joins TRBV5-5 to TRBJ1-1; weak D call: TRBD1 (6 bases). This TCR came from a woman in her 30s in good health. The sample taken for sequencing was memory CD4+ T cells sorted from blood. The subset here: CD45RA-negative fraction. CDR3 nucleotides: TGTGCCAGCAGCACCGCCTGGGGGCTTGTCACTGAAGCTTTCTTT. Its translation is CASSTAWGLVTEAFF. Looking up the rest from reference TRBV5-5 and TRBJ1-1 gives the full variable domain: DAGVTQSPTHLIKTRGQQVTLRCSPISGHKSVSWYQQVLGQGPQFIFQYYEKEERGRGNFPDRFSARQFPNYSSELNVNALLLGDSALYLCASSTAWGLVTEAFFGQGTRLTVV.